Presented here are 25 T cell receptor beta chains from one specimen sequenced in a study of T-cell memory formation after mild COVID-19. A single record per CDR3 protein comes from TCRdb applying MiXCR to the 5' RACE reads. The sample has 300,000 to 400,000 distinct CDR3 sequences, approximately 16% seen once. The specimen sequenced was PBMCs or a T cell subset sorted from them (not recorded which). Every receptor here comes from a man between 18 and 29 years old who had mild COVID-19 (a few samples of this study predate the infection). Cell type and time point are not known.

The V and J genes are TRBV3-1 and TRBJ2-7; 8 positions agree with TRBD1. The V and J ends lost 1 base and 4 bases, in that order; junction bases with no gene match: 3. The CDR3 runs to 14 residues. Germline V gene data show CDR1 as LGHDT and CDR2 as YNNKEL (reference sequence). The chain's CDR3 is CASSQGDRTYEQYF. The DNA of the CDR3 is TGTGCCAGCAGCCAAGGGGACAGGACATACGAGCAGTACTTC.

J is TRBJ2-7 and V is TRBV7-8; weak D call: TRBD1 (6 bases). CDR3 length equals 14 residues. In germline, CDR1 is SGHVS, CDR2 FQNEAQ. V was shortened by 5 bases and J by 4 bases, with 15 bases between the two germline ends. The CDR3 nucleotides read TGTGCCAGCAGCCCTACGGGACACCCGTACGAGCAGTACTTC. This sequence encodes CASSPTGHPYEQYF.

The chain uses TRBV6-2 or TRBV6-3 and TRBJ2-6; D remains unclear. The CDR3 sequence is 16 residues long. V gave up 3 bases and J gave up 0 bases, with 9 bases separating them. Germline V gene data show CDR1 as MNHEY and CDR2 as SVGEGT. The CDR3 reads CASSYPALSGANVLTF. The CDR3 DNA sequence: TGTGCCAGCAGTTATCCAGCCCTCTCTGGGGCCAACGTCCTGACTTTC.

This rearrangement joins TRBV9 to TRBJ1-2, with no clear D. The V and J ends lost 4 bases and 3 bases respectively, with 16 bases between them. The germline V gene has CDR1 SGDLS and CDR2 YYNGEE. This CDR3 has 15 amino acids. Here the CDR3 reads CASSISSGSHYGYTF. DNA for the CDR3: TGTGCCAGCAGCATTAGTTCAGGTTCTCACTATGGCTACACCTTC.

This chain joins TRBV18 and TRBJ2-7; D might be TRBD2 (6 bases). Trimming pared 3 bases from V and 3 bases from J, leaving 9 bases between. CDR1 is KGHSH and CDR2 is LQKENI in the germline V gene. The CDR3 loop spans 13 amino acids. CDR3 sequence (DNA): TGTGCCAGCTCACCGGGGGGAAACTACGAGCAGTACTTC. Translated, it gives CASSPGGNYEQYF. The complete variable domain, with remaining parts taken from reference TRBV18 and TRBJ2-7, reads NAGVMQNPRHLVRRRGQEARLRCSPMKGHSHVYWYRQLPEEGLKFMVYLQKENIIDESGMPKERFSAEFPKEGPSILRIQQVVRGDSAAYFCASSPGGNYEQYFGPGTRLTVT.

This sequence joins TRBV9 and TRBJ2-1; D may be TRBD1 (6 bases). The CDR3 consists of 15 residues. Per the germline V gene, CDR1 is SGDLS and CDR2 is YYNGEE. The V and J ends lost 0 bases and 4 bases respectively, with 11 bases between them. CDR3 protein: CASSVEGDGYNEQFF. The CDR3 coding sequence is TGTGCCAGCAGCGTAGAGGGGGATGGTTACAATGAGCAGTTCTTC.

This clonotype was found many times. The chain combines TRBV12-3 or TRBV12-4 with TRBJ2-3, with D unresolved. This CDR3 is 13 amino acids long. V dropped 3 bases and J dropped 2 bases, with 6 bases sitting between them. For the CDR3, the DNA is TGTGCCAGCAGTTTGTCCTCCACAGATACGCAGTATTTT. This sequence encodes CASSLSSTDTQYF.

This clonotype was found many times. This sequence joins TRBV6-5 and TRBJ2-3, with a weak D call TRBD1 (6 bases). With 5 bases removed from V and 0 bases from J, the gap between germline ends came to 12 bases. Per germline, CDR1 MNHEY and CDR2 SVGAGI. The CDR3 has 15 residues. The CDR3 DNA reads TGTGCCAGCAGTGCACAGGGTTTTAGCACAGATACGCAGTATTTT. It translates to CASSAQGFSTDTQYF.

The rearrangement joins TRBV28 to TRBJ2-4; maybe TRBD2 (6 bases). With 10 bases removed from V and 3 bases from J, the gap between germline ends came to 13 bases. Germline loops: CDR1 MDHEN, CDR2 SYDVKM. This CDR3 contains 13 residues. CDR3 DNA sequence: TGTGCCACCGTCGGGGGAGGCAAAAACATTCAGTACTTC. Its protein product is CATVGGGKNIQYF.

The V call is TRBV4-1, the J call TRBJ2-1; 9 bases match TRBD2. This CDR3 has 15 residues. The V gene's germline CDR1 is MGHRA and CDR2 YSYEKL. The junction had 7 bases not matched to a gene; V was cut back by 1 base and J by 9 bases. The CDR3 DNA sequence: TGCGCCAGCAGCCAAGCGGGCGGGGGGGCGGCTGAGCAGTTCTTC. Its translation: CASSQAGGGAAEQFF.

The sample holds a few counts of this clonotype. The CDR3 sequence: CASSPYLNTDTQYF. In nucleotides, the CDR3 is TGTGCCAGCAGCCCCTATCTGAACACAGATACGCAGTATTTT. The rearrangement joins TRBV7-9 to TRBJ2-3; D call uncertain. CDR3 size: 14 residues. Germline loops: CDR1 SEHNR, CDR2 FQNEAQ (reference sequence). V was pared by 5 bases and J by 2 bases, with 11 bases between.

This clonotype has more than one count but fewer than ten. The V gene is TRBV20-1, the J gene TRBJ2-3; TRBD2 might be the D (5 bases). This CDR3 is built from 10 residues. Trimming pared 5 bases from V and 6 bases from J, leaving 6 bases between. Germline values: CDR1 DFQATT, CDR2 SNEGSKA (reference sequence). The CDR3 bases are TGCAGTGCTTCGGGGGATACGCAGTATTTT. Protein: CSASGDTQYF.

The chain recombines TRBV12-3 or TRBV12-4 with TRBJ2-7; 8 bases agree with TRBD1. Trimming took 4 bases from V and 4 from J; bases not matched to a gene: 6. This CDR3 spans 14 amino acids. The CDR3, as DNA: TGTGCCAGCAGTTCCGGACAGGGAATGTACGAGCAGTACTTC. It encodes CASSSGQGMYEQYF.

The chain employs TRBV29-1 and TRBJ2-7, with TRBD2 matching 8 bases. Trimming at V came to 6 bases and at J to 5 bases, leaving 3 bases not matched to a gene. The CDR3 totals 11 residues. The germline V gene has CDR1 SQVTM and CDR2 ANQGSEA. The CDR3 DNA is TGCAGCGTAAAGACTAGCGACGAGCAGTACGTC. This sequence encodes CSVKTSDEQYV.

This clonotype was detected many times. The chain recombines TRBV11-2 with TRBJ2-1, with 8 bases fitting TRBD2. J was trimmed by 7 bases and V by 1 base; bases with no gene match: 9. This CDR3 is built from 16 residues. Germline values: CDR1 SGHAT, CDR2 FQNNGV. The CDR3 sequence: CASSLVVRGAGNEQFF. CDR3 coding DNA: TGTGCCAGCAGCTTAGTGGTGCGGGGGGCAGGAAATGAGCAGTTCTTC.

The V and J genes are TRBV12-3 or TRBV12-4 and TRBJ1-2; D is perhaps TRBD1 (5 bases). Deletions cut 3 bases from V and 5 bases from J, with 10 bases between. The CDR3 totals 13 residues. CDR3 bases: TGTGCCAGCAGTTTGAGACAGATTTATGGCTACACCTTC. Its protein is CASSLRQIYGYTF.

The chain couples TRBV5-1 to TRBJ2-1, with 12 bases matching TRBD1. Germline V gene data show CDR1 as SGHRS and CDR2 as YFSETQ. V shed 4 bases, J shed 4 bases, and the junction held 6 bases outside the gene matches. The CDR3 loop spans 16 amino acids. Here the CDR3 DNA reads TGCGCCAGCAGCCACGGGACAGGGGGCGCGTACAATGAGCAGTTCTTC. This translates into CASSHGTGGAYNEQFF. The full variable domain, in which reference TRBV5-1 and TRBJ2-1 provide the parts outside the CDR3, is KAGVTQTPRYLIKTRGQQVTLSCSPISGHRSVSWYQQTPGQGLQFLFEYFSETQRNKGNFPGRFSGRQFSNSRSEMNVSTLELGDSALYLCASSHGTGGAYNEQFFGPGTRLTVL.

Here the CDR3 DNA reads TGCAGTGCTAGTCCCGAGCAGTTCTTC. Translating gives CSASPEQFF. V and J are TRBV20-1 and TRBJ2-1; D remains unclear. V was pared by 3 bases and J by 10 bases, with 4 bases between. Germline V gene lookup returns CDR1 DFQATT and CDR2 SNEGSKA (reference sequence). The CDR3 runs 9 residues.

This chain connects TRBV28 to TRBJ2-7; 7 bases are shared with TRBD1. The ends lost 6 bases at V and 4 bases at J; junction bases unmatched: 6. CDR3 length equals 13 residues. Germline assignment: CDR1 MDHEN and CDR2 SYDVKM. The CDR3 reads CASRKQGVYEQYV. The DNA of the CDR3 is TGTGCCAGCAGGAAGCAGGGGGTATACGAGCAGTACGTC.

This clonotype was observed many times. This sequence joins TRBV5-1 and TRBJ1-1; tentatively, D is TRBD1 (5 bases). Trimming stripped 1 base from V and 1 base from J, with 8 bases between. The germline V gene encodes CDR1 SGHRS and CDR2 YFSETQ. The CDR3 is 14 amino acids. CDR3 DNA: TGCGCCAGCAGCTTGTGGGGGGGGAACACTGAAGCTTTCTTT. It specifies CASSLWGGNTEAFF.

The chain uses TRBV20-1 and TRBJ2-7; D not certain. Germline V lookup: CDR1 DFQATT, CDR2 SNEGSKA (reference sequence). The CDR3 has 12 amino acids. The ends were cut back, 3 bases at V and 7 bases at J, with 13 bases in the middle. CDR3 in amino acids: CSASLGIGEQYV. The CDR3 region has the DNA TGCAGTGCTAGTCTTGGCATCGGTGAGCAGTACGTC.

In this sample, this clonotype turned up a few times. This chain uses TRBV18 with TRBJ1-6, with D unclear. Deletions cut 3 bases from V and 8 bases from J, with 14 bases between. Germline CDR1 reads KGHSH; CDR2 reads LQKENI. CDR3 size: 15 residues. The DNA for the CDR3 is TGTGCCAGCTCACCTGCCCCCGGCGGGGATTCACCCCTCCACTTT. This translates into CASSPAPGGDSPLHF. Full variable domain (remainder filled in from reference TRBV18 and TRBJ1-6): NAGVMQNPRHLVRRRGQEARLRCSPMKGHSHVYWYRQLPEEGLKFMVYLQKENIIDESGMPKERFSAEFPKEGPSILRIQQVVRGDSAAYFCASSPAPGGDSPLHFGNGTRLTVT.

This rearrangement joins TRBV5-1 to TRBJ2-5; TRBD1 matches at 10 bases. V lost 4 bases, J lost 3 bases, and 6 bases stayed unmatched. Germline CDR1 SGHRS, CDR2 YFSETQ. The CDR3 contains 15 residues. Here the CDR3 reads CASSTAGTGEETQYF. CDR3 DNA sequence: TGCGCCAGCAGCACCGCCGGGACAGGGGAAGAGACCCAGTACTTC.

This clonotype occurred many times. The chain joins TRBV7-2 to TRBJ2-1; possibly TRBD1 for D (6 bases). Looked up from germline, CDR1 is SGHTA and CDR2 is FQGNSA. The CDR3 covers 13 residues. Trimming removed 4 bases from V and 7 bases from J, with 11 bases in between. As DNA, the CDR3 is TGTGCCAGCAGCTACAGGGTCTTGAATGAGCAGTTCTTC. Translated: CASSYRVLNEQFF.

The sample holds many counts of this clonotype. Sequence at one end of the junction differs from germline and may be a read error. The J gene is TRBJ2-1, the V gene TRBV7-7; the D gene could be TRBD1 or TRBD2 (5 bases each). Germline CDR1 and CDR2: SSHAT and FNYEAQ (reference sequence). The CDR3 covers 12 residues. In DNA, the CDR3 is TGTGCTAGCAGCTTAATTGGGGGTGAGCAGTTCTTC. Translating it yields CASSLIGGEQFF.